This T cell receptor (beta chain) was observed in a study of cytomegalovirus exposure and HLA in healthy donors. Study-wide points: On later analysis, the bulk of CMV-associated TCR beta chains appeared to be HLA-restricted. In a later analysis, HLA-C alleles had the fewest associated TCRs, DRB1 alleles the most.

This clone was detected only a few times. The antigen is not known. With 60 Vbeta and 13 Jbeta primers, the PCR was carried out. Data came from immunoSEQ multiplex PCR; TCRdb stores just in-frame clones and leaves some out. The table shows under 200,000 clones, with 80% occurring only once. Germline V gene lookup returns CDR1 SGHTA and CDR2 FQGTGA. Trimming took 3 bases from V and 2 from J, leaving 9 bases between them. CDR3 length equals 14 residues. The clonotype was recovered from a woman aged 50 to 60 in good health and CMV-seronegative. The V and J genes are TRBV7-3 and TRBJ2-3; D remains ambiguous. What was sequenced was PBMCs. The CDR3 DNA is TGTGCCAGCAGCTTTCAAATCCACACAGATACGCAGTATTTT. Its protein is CASSFQIHTDTQYF. Based on the CDR3 plus reference TRBV7-3 and TRBJ2-3, the full variable domain is GAGVSQTPSNKVTEKGKYVELRCDPISGHTALYWYRQSLGQGPEFLIYFQGTGAADDSGLPNDRFFAVRPEGSVSTLKIQRTERGDSAVYLCASSFQIHTDTQYFGPGTRLTVL.